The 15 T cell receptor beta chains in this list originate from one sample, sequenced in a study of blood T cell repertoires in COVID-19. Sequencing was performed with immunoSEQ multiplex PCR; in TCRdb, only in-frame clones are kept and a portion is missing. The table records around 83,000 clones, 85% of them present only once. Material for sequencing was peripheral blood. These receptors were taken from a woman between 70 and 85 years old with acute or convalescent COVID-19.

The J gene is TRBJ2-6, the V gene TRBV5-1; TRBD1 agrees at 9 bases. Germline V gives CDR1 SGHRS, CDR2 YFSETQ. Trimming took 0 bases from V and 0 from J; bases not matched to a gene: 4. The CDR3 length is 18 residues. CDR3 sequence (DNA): TGCGCCAGCAGCTTGGCCGGACAGGGGAGCTCTGGGGCCAACGTCCTGACTTTC. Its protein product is CASSLAGQGSSGANVLTF.

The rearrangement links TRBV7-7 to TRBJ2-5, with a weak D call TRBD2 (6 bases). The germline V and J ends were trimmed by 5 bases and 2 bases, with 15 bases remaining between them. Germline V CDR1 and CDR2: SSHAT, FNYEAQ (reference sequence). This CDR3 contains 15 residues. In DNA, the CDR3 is TGTGCCAGCAGCCCCCTGGGAGGAGAGCAAGAGACCCAGTACTTC. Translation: CASSPLGGEQETQYF. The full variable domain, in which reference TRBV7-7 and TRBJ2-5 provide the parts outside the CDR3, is GAGVSQSPRYKVTKRGQDVTLRCDPISSHATLYWYQQALGQGPEFLTYFNYEAQPDKSGLPSDRFSAERPEGSISTLTIQRTEQRDSAMYRCASSPLGGEQETQYFGPGTRLLVL.

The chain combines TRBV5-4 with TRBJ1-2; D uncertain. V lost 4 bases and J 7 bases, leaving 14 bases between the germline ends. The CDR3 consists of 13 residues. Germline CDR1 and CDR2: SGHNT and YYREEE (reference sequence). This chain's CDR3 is CASSLLSGSGYTF. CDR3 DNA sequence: TGTGCCAGCAGCCTTCTATCTGGGAGTGGCTACACCTTC.

The CDR3 sequence is CATSSLQRLAEETQYF. Here the CDR3 DNA reads TGTGCCACCAGCTCCCTTCAGAGACTAGCGGAAGAGACCCAGTACTTC. J is TRBJ2-5 and V is TRBV15; 9 nucleotides agree with TRBD2. The CDR3 consists of 16 residues. The germline V gene has CDR1 LNHNV and CDR2 YYDKDF (reference sequence). Trimming cost V 5 bases and J 3 bases; bases outside gene matches: 10.

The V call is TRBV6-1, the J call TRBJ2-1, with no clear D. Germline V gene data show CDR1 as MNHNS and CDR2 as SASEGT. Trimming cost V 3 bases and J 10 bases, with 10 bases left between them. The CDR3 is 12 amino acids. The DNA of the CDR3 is TGTGCCAGCAGTGATAGGAGAGAAGAGCAGTTCTTC. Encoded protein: CASSDRREEQFF.

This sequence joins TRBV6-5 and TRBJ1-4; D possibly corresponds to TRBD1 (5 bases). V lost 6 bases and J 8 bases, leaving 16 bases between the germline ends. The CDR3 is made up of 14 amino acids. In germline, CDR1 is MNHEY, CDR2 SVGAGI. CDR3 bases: TGTGCCAGCAGCCGATCGGGGGTTGGAGAAAAACTGTTTTTT. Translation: CASSRSGVGEKLFF.

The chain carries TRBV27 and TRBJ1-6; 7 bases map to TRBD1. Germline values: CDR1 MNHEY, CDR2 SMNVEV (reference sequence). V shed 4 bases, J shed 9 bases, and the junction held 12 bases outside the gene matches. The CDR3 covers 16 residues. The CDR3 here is CASSSPRATGSSPLHF. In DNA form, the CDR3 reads TGTGCCAGCAGTTCCCCCCGTGCGACAGGGTCTTCACCCCTCCACTTT.

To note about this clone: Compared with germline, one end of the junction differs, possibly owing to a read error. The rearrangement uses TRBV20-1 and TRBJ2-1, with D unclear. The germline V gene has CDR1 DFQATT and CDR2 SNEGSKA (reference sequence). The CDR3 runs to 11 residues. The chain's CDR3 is CGAQFYNEQFF. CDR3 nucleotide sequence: TGCGGTGCCCAGTTTTACAATGAGCAGTTCTTC.

The CDR3 coding sequence is TGCGCCAGCAGTGGGGGGGGCTCCTGGGGTGAAAAACTGTTTTTT. It is translated as CASSGGGSWGEKLFF. V is TRBV10-2 and J is TRBJ1-4; maybe TRBD1 (6 bases). Germline V gene sequence: CDR1 WSHSY, CDR2 SAAADI. The CDR3 totals 15 residues. The V gene lost 4 bases and the J gene lost 7 bases, with 16 bases spanning the gap.

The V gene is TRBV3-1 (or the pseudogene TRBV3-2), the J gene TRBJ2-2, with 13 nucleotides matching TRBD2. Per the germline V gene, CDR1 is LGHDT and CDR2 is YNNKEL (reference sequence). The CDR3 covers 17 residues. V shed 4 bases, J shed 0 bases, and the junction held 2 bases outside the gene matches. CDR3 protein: CASSRGLAGPNTGELFF. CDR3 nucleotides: TGTGCCAGCAGCCGGGGACTAGCGGGACCGAACACCGGGGAGCTGTTTTTT.

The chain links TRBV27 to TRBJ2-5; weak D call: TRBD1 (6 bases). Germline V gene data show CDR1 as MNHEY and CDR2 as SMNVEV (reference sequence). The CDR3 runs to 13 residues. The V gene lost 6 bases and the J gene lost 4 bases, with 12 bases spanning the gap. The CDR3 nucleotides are TGTGCCAGCAGAACAGGGTCGGTAGAGACCCAGTACTTC. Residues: CASRTGSVETQYF.

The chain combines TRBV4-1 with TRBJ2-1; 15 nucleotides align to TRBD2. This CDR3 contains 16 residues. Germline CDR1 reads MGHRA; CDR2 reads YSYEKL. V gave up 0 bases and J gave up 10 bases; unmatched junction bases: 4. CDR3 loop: CASSQDGTSGRNEQFF. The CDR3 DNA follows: TGCGCCAGCAGCCAAGATGGGACTAGCGGGAGGAACGAGCAGTTCTTC.

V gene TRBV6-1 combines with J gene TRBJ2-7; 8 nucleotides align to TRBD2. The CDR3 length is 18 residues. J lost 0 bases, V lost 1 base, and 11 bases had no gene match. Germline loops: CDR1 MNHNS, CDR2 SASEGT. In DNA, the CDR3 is TGTGCCAGCAGTGAAGGTGGTAGCGGGACGCCCAACTCCTACGAGCAGTACGTC. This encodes CASSEGGSGTPNSYEQYV.

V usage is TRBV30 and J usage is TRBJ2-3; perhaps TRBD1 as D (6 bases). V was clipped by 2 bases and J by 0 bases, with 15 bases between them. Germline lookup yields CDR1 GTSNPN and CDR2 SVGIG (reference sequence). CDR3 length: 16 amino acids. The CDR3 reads CAWSLTGALSTDTQYF. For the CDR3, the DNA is TGTGCCTGGAGTCTGACAGGTGCCCTTAGCACAGATACGCAGTATTTT.

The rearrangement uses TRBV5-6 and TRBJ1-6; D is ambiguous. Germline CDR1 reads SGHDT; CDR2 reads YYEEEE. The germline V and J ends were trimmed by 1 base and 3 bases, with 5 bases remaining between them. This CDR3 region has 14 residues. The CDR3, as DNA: TGTGCCAGCAGCTTGTTAGACTATAATTCACCCCTCCACTTT. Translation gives CASSLLDYNSPLHF.